Sequencing of this T cell receptor beta chain was carried out in a study of blood T cell repertoires in COVID-19. For the study at large: The study drew acute and convalescent COVID-19 samples from the United States, Italy and Spain.

The junction had 10 bases not matched to a gene; V was cut back by 7 bases and J by 3 bases. Germline assignment: CDR1 SNHLY and CDR2 FYNNEI. This CDR3 region has 15 residues. Original analysis: The assay estimated nucleated cells by amplifying reference gene primers. Profiling relied on immunoSEQ multiplex PCR, and the TCRdb table lists in-frame clones only, not all of them. V, J and clone size derive from that table, while D and trimming were established from the DNA sequence. The sample contains around 260,000 clones, around 89% of which appear only once. V gene TRBV2 combines with J gene TRBJ1-2, with 8 bases aligning to TRBD1. Source material: peripheral blood. The clonotype comes from a man between 25 and 39 years old with acute or convalescent COVID-19. The CDR3: CASNGGTGGDYGYTF. DNA for the CDR3: TGTGCCAGCAACGGAGGGACAGGAGGGGACTATGGCTACACCTTC. The complete variable domain, with remaining parts taken from reference TRBV2 and TRBJ1-2, reads EPEVTQTPSHQVTQMGQEVILRCVPISNHLYFYWYRQILGQKVEFLVSFYNNEISEKSEIFDDQFSVERPDGSNFTLKIRSTKLEDSAMYFCASNGGTGGDYGYTFGSGTRLTVV.